The 16 T cell receptor beta chains presented below share a single source sample, sequenced in a study of regulatory T cells in long-lasting Graves disease (dated by TCRdb to about 2021). The method was multiplex PCR. Sequenced on an Illumina HiSeq 4000. To build TCR beta libraries, CDR3 regions were amplified by Arm-PCR using iRepertoire HTBI primers. The public reads were run again by TCRdb, first through fastp at Q25 and then through MiXCR, and only productive beta chains were kept. Rows merge per CDR3 protein into single entries with the most common DNA and genes. The sample table records roughly 470,000 distinct CDR3 sequences; around 20% of these occur just once. Clones ranked in the top ten supply 7.8% of the sample. The time point label for this specimen denotes: persistent/refractory GD, antithyroid drugs over 5 years with positive TRAb. For both TCR sequencing and RNA sequencing, RNA was extracted from PBMCs in TRIzol.

Sequencing used peripheral blood mononuclear cells (PBMCs), obtained when the disease was refractory, from a patient treated with antithyroid drugs. These receptors originate from a female donor with Graves disease.

The sample holds a few counts of this clonotype. This chain's CDR3 is CASSATGFWETQYF. The CDR3 DNA reads TGTGCCAGCAGCGCAACAGGGTTCTGGGAGACCCAGTACTTC. The chain combines TRBV7-9 with TRBJ2-5; D might be TRBD1 (6 bases). V was clipped by 5 bases and J by 5 bases, with 15 bases between them. The length of the CDR3 is 14 residues. Germline V gives CDR1 SEHNR, CDR2 FQNEAQ (reference sequence).

V gene TRBV11-2 combines with J gene TRBJ1-5; TRBD1 aligns across 8 bases. V lost 5 bases, J lost 0 bases, and 15 bases stayed unmatched. This CDR3 has 19 residues. In germline, CDR1 is SGHAT, CDR2 FQNNGV. CDR3: CASSPGGSGGLYSNQPQHF. CDR3 nucleotide sequence: TGTGCCAGCAGCCCAGGAGGGTCAGGGGGCCTATATAGCAATCAGCCCCAGCATTTT.

A few counts support this clonotype. The chain couples TRBV20-1 to TRBJ1-5; TRBD1 might be the D (5 bases). The V gene's germline CDR1 is DFQATT and CDR2 SNEGSKA (reference sequence). The CDR3 is 15 residues long. CDR3 DNA sequence: TGCAGCCCCCTGCCGGACGGAGGGGAGTATCAGCCCCAGCATTTT. Its protein is CSPLPDGGEYQPQHF.

This clonotype was seen at least ten times. V and J are TRBV28 and TRBJ1-1; 8 bases align to TRBD1. CDR1 MDHEN and CDR2 SYDVKM come from the germline V gene. This CDR3 has 16 amino acids. The V and J ends lost 2 bases and 6 bases, in that order; junction bases with no gene match: 11. CDR3: CASSLTGAGGYAEAFF. The CDR3 DNA reads TGTGCCAGCAGTTTAACGGGGGCAGGGGGCTACGCTGAAGCTTTCTTT. The complete variable domain, with remaining parts taken from reference TRBV28 and TRBJ1-1, reads DVKVTQSSRYLVKRTGEKVFLECVQDMDHENMFWYRQDPGLGLRLIYFSYDVKMKEKGDIPEGYSVSREKKERFSLILESASTNQTSMYLCASSLTGAGGYAEAFFGQGTRLTVV.

This clonotype appeared many times. The V and J genes are TRBV6-2 or TRBV6-3 and TRBJ2-7, with D unresolved. This CDR3 contains 11 residues. The V gene's germline CDR1 is MNHEY and CDR2 SVGEGT. V lost 8 bases and J 1 base, leaving 6 bases between the germline ends. This CDR3 reads CASGSSYEQYF. The DNA for the CDR3 is TGTGCCAGCGGTTCGTCCTACGAGCAGTACTTC.

The chain is built from TRBV29-1 and TRBJ2-6; no reliable D call. Germline CDR1 and CDR2: SQVTM and ANQGSEA. V shed 1 base and J shed 0 bases, with 4 bases lying between them. The CDR3 has 14 amino acids. Here the CDR3 reads CSVEVGSGANVLTF. As DNA, the CDR3 is TGCAGCGTTGAAGTAGGCTCTGGGGCCAACGTCCTGACTTTC.

The chain joins TRBV9 to TRBJ1-2, with a weak D call TRBD1 (5 bases). Germline loops: CDR1 SGDLS, CDR2 YYNGEE. CDR3 size: 17 residues. The V end lost 2 bases, the J end lost 8 bases, and 25 bases lay between the germline ends. The DNA of the CDR3 is TGTGCCAGCAGCGTCGGAGGTCGGGCCCTCCTCGGGACCGGCTACACCTTC. Amino acid sequence: CASSVGGRALLGTGYTF.

A remark on this clonotype: A much larger clone is a single base away; this may be a read error. This chain uses TRBV20-1 with TRBJ2-7; 14 positions agree with TRBD2. The germline V gene has CDR1 DFQATT and CDR2 SNEGSKA (reference sequence). The CDR3 is made up of 18 amino acids. The CDR3 region has the DNA TGCATTGCTACCGGCCCTGGACTAGCGGGAGGAGGGATCTACGAGCAGTACTTC. It specifies CIATGPGLAGGGIYEQYF.

The sample holds one count of this clonotype. The chain recombines TRBV19 with TRBJ2-2; possibly TRBD1 for D (5 bases). This CDR3 spans 16 amino acids. The V gene lost 3 bases and the J gene lost 0 bases, with 11 bases spanning the gap. Looked up from germline, CDR1 is LNHDA and CDR2 is SQIVND (reference sequence). The CDR3 is CASSIYRTPNTGELFF. The CDR3 region has the DNA TGTGCCAGTAGTATCTATAGGACACCGAACACCGGGGAGCTGTTTTTT.

This clonotype was seen repeatedly, ten times or more. The chain is built from TRBV30 and TRBJ1-1; unclear D gene. Trimming stripped 0 bases from V and 2 bases from J, with 7 bases between. The CDR3 consists of 13 residues. Germline lookup yields CDR1 GTSNPN and CDR2 SVGIG (reference sequence). The DNA for the CDR3 is TGTGCCTGGAGTGTTGCCCTAAACACTGAAGCTTTCTTT. As protein: CAWSVALNTEAFF.

In its sample, this clonotype was seen many times. The rearrangement uses TRBV6-9 and TRBJ1-1; a possible D gene is TRBD1 (6 bases). The V end was cut by 3 bases, the J end by 6 bases, with 8 bases between. This CDR3 region has 12 residues. Germline CDR1 MNHGY, CDR2 SVAAGI. The CDR3 DNA follows: TGTGCCAGCAGTTACCGACAGGCTGAAGCTTTCTTT. This sequence encodes CASSYRQAEAFF.

The V gene is TRBV9, the J gene TRBJ2-1; perhaps TRBD2 as D (5 bases). Germline V lookup: CDR1 SGDLS, CDR2 YYNGEE. The V and J ends lost 3 bases and 3 bases respectively, with 16 bases between them. This CDR3 has 16 amino acids. CDR3 region: CASSATTGSRYNEQFF. CDR3 nucleotide sequence: TGTGCCAGCAGCGCCACTACGGGATCCCGCTACAATGAGCAGTTCTTC.

This clonotype turned up a few times. This CDR3 reads CASSLGRVFGEETQYF. In DNA form, the CDR3 reads TGTGCCAGCAGCTTAGGTAGAGTGTTTGGAGAAGAGACCCAGTACTTC. The chain couples TRBV7-9 to TRBJ2-5; no clear D. Germline V gene lookup returns CDR1 SEHNR and CDR2 FQNEAQ (reference sequence). Trimming removed 1 base at V and 3 bases at J, with 15 bases between. This CDR3 is built from 16 residues.

This clonotype was observed many times. J is TRBJ2-7 and V is TRBV28; D is unclear. Germline CDR1 and CDR2: MDHEN and SYDVKM. The CDR3 consists of 14 residues. V dropped 2 bases and J dropped 3 bases, with 11 bases sitting between them. The CDR3 protein is CASSLGRNYYEQYF. The CDR3 DNA reads TGTGCCAGCAGTTTAGGACGGAACTACTACGAGCAGTACTTC.

This clonotype was counted many times. The chain recombines TRBV28 with TRBJ1-1; D unclear. From germline, CDR1 is MDHEN and CDR2 SYDVKM. The CDR3 contains 12 residues. Trimming removed 1 base at V and 7 bases at J, with 7 bases between. The CDR3 DNA reads as TGTGCCAGCAGTTTATTTTCCCTTGAAGCTTTCTTT. Residues: CASSLFSLEAFF. The whole variable domain, filled in from reference TRBV28 and TRBJ1-1, reads DVKVTQSSRYLVKRTGEKVFLECVQDMDHENMFWYRQDPGLGLRLIYFSYDVKMKEKGDIPEGYSVSREKKERFSLILESASTNQTSMYLCASSLFSLEAFFGQGTRLTVV.

Ten or more counts support this clonotype. V and J are TRBV20-1 and TRBJ2-7, with D perhaps matching TRBD2 (6 bases). V was cut by 3 bases and J by 1 base, with 10 bases left in between. This CDR3 contains 13 residues. Germline assignment: CDR1 DFQATT and CDR2 SNEGSKA (reference sequence). CDR3 sequence (DNA): TGCAGTGCTAGTGGAGGGAGGTCCTACGAGCAGTACTTC. It yields the protein CSASGGRSYEQYF.